What follows are 2 T cell receptor beta chains derived from one specimen sequenced in a study of T cells in Graves' hyperthyroidism and ophthalmopathy. Template material for amplifying TCR beta CDR3 regions consisted of RNA transcripts. First-round RT-PCR of the TCR CDR3 relied on the HTBI primer set. From the multiplex PCR reads, TCRdb called clonotypes with MiXCR, one entry per CDR3 protein. This sample has roughly 720,000 distinct CDR3 sequences, with roughly 17% found just once. Sequencing input: blood. These receptors came from a man between 45 and 60 years old with Graves' hyperthyroidism.

The chain carries TRBV29-1 and TRBJ2-7, with TRBD2 identical over 12 bases. The CDR3 spans 15 residues. Looked up from germline, CDR1 is SQVTM and CDR2 is ANQGSEA. V shed 6 bases and J 3 bases; nucleotides not matched to a gene: 9. CDR3 in amino acids: CSVVSTSGRIYEQYF. The DNA of the CDR3 is TGCAGCGTGGTATCTACTAGCGGGAGGATCTACGAGCAGTACTTC.

The rearrangement joins TRBV6-2 or TRBV6-3 to TRBJ2-7, with a weak D call TRBD2 (6 bases). Germline V CDR1 and CDR2: MNHEY, SVGEGT. The CDR3 consists of 12 residues. Deletions cut 6 bases from V and 6 bases from J, with 12 bases between. DNA for the CDR3: TGTGCCAGCAGCCCAGGAGGGCTCGAGCAGTACTTC. It specifies CASSPGGLEQYF.